This TCR beta chain derives from a study of cytomegalovirus exposure and HLA in healthy donors. The PCR was carried out with 60 Vbeta primers and 13 Jbeta primers. The assay was immunoSEQ multiplex PCR, and TCRdb's table has in-frame clones only and misses some. This sample yields around 150,000 clones, of which roughly 68% are seen a single time; about 4.5% belongs to the top ten. With 5 bases removed from V and 6 bases from J, the gap between germline ends came to 14 bases. The CDR3 runs 13 residues. Germline CDR1 and CDR2: SGHVS and FNYEAQ. The sequence derives from a man in his 60s in good health and CMV-seronegative. This rearrangement joins TRBV7-6 to TRBJ2-7; D is possibly TRBD1 (6 bases). The sequencing input was PBMCs. Written as DNA, the CDR3 is TGTGCCAGCAGCCATAGGGGGACGTTCGAGCAGTACTTC. This gives the protein CASSHRGTFEQYF.